These T cell receptor beta chains were read from a single sample in a study of human T cells and chemical hapten exposure. TCRdb called the RACE reads again in MiXCR, with one record for every CDR3 protein. Among around 190,000 distinct CDR3 sequences listed, approximately 20% were seen once. Sample: whole blood, taken in connection with sensitization to the hapten diphenylcyclopropenone (DPC). Source of these receptors: a woman aged 50 to 65 with alopecia areata. Some clones in this sample may be carry-over from other donors' samples. Both conserved end residues are part of each CDR3. Each record gives: D gene, J gene, V gene, clone size, CDR3 DNA, CDR3 protein. The D gene is left open where the match is weak. Expanded clones get a size class; other rows say once, few or many, or leave the size out.

TRBD1 TRBJ1-1 TRBV18 few TGTGCCAGCTCACCATACAGACAGGGCTCTGAAGCTTTCTTT CASSPYRQGSEAFF
NA TRBJ2-3 TRBV2 many TGTGCCAGCCGTTTATTCACAGATACGCAGTATTTT CASRLFTDTQYF
TRBD1 TRBJ2-7 TRBV19 few TGTGCCAGTAGAACGGACAGGGCCTCCTACGAGCAGTACTTC CASRTDRASYEQYF
TRBD2 TRBJ2-1 TRBV10-3 NA TGTGCCATCAGTCCTAGCGGGAGCTACAATGAGCAGTTCTTC CAISPSGSYNEQFF
TRBD1 TRBJ2-5 TRBV20-1 NA TGCAGTGCTGAGAACAGGGGATGGGGGCCCCAAGAGACCCAGTACTTC CSAENRGWGPQETQYF
NA TRBJ2-1 TRBV4-1 many TGCGCCAGCAGCCAAGTCCGCGGCCCCCGGGGCAATGAGCAGTTCTTC CASSQVRGPRGNEQFF
NA TRBJ1-1 TRBV20-1 many TGCAGTGCTAGAGCGGGTGCGGCTGAAGCTTTCTTT CSARAGAAEAFF
NA TRBJ2-3 TRBV19 few TGTGCCAGTAGTATTAGGGAGCCGTACACAGATACGCAGTATTTT CASSIREPYTDTQYF
NA TRBJ1-5 TRBV4-2 many TGTGCCAGCAGCCAAGATATACAGGGTAGCAATCAGCCCCAGCATTTT CASSQDIQGSNQPQHF
NA TRBJ1-5 TRBV5-1 NA TGCGCCAGCAGCTTGGATGGTGGGAGCAATCAGCCCCAGCATTTT CASSLDGGSNQPQHF
NA TRBJ2-3 TRBV21-1 NA TGTGCCAGCCCTGGCGGTCGCACAGATACGCAGTATTTT CASPGGRTDTQYF
NA TRBJ1-5 TRBV27 NA TGTGCCAGCAGTTCGGGACGGAACAATCAGCCCCAGCATTTT CASSSGRNNQPQHF
NA TRBJ1-1 TRBV25-1 NA TGTGCCAGCAGTGATTGGGTGAACACTGAAGCTTTCTTT CASSDWVNTEAFF
NA TRBJ2-5 TRBV7-9 NA TGTGCCAGCAGCTCCGATCTTGGGGAGACCCAGTACTTC CASSSDLGETQYF
NA TRBJ2-3 TRBV10-1 NA TGCGCCAGCAGTGAGGAAGGCGAAGATACGCAGTATTTT CASSEEGEDTQYF
NA TRBJ1-1 TRBV11-1 NA TGTGCCAGCAGCTTTGGGGTTTTGCTGGCAGAAGCTTTCTTT CASSFGVLLAEAFF
NA TRBJ1-3 TRBV5-6 NA TGTGCCAGCAGCTTGGCCGGTCCCTCTGGAAACACCATATATTTT CASSLAGPSGNTIYF
TRBD2 TRBJ2-1 TRBV2 few TGTGCCAGCAGGCGGGGACTAGCGGACACCAATGAGCAGTTCTTC CASRRGLADTNEQFF
NA TRBJ1-2 TRBV7-9 NA TGTGCCAGCAGCTTAGAGACAGCTTCCTATGGCTACACCTTC CASSLETASYGYTF
NA TRBJ1-1 TRBV20-1 few TGCAGTGCCCTCCCTACAGGAGTGAACACTGAAGCTTTCTTT CSALPTGVNTEAFF
TRBD1 TRBJ2-1 TRBV5-1 few TGCGCCAGCAGCTGGGGACAGGGCCTCGCCAATGAGCAGTTCTTC CASSWGQGLANEQFF
NA TRBJ2-1 TRBV9 NA TGTGCCAGCAGCGTTTCCCCGGATGAGCAGTTCTTC CASSVSPDEQFF
TRBD1 TRBJ2-3 TRBV29-1 few TGCAGCGTTACCCGACAGGGAAACACAGATACGCAGTATTTT CSVTRQGNTDTQYF
TRBD2 TRBJ2-5 TRBV25-1 few TGTGCCAGCGGCGGGGGTACATACCAAGAGACCCAGTACTTC CASGGGTYQETQYF